This is a list of T cell receptor beta chains from one sample in a study of T-cell memory formation after mild COVID-19. Each CDR3 protein gets one entry after TCRdb re-called the 5' RACE reads with MiXCR. This sample has 300,000 to 400,000 distinct CDR3 sequences, with 15% found just once. The sequenced sample was PBMCs or a T cell subset sorted from them (not recorded which). Receptors were obtained from a man aged 18 to 29 who had mild COVID-19 (a few samples of this study predate the infection). Cell type and time point are not known. The CDR3 runs from the conserved cysteine through the conserved F or W. The order of the fields is D gene, clone size, J gene, V gene, CDR3 DNA, CDR3 protein. D genes are given only for firm matches. Rows give clone size only sometimes, using once, few, many, or a class for an expanded clone.

.	.	TRBJ2-5	TRBV7-2	TGTGCCAGCAGCCCACCAGCTGGGGGGGCCACGAAGACCCAGTACTTC	CASSPPAGGATKTQYF
.	few	TRBJ2-3	TRBV7-9	TGTGCCAGCAGCTTGCGTTCTGGCGGGGGCCGCACAGATACGCAGTATTTT	CASSLRSGGGRTDTQYF
.	many	TRBJ1-1	TRBV4-1	TGCGCCAGCAGCCAAGGGCGACATACGAACACTGAAGCTTTCTTT	CASSQGRHTNTEAFF
.	many	TRBJ2-1	TRBV5-1	TGCGCCAGCAGCAACGACATCAATGAGCAGTTCTTC	CASSNDINEQFF
.	.	TRBJ2-6	TRBV5-1	TGCGCCAGCAGCGCCCGGACGCCTGGGGCCAACGTCCTGACTTTC	CASSARTPGANVLTF
TRBD2	few	TRBJ2-1	TRBV7-2	TGTGCCAGCAGCCTGACCGGGGGGGCCGGATGGTACAATGAGCAGTTCTTC	CASSLTGGAGWYNEQFF
TRBD1	few	TRBJ1-5	TRBV5-1	TGCGCCAGCAGCTTCGGGACAGATAGCAATCAGCCCCAGCATTTT	CASSFGTDSNQPQHF
.	.	TRBJ2-2	TRBV20-1	TGCAGTGCTAGAGATCGGACCCTGGCCGGGGAGCTGTTTTTT	CSARDRTLAGELFF
.	.	TRBJ2-2	TRBV7-3	TGTGCCAGCAGCTTAACGGGGAAGAACGGGGAGCTGTTTTTT	CASSLTGKNGELFF
.	.	TRBJ2-3	TRBV9	TGTGCCAGCAGCGTCGACGGGGTCACAGATACGCAGTATTTT	CASSVDGVTDTQYF
.	few	TRBJ2-5	TRBV5-1	TGCGCCAGCAGCCCGTTTGCTCTGGGACAGCCGGACGGGGGTGAGACCCAGTACTTC	CASSPFALGQPDGGETQYF
.	few	TRBJ1-1	TRBV7-9	TGTGCCAGCAGCTTATACCCTAACGCTTTCTTT	CASSLYPNAFF
TRBD1	.	TRBJ1-2	TRBV5-1	TGCGCCAGCAGCTTGGGCTGGGACAGCTCTAACTATGGCTACACCTTC	CASSLGWDSSNYGYTF
.	.	TRBJ2-2	TRBV6-5	TGTGCCAGCAGTCGTCGTCCGGGACACATGAACACCGGGGAGCTGTTTTTT	CASSRRPGHMNTGELFF
.	many	TRBJ2-6	TRBV5-1	TGCGCCAGCAGCACACGGGGGCCCTCGGTGGCAGGGGCCAACGTCCTGACTTTC	CASSTRGPSVAGANVLTF
.	.	TRBJ1-3	TRBV9	TGTGCCAGCAGCGTAGAGGGGCTCTCTGGAAACACCATATATTTT	CASSVEGLSGNTIYF
.	.	TRBJ1-2	TRBV4-2	TGTGCCAGCAGCCAAGATTCAGGGGCTCTACGAGGCTACACCTTC	CASSQDSGALRGYTF
TRBD1	many	TRBJ2-1	TRBV4-3	TGCGCCAGCAGCCAGACAGGGGGAGTGGGAAATGAGCAGTTCTTC	CASSQTGGVGNEQFF
TRBD1	.	TRBJ2-1	TRBV7-9	TGTGCCAGCAGCACAAGGGACAGCAATCAGTTCTTC	CASSTRDSNQFF
.	.	TRBJ2-3	TRBV20-1	TGCAGTGTTACACCCTGGGACAGCACAGATACGCAGTATTTT	CSVTPWDSTDTQYF